The 3 T cell receptor beta chains below were found in one sample sequenced in a study of spatial heterogeneity in lung cancer. Via MiXCR, TCRdb re-called the 5' RACE reads, giving one row per CDR3 protein. The data hold some 10,000 distinct CDR3 sequences, with 10% to 15% observed a single time. Study-level findings and limits: Tumors with more nonsynonymous mutations had more expanded intratumoral alpha and beta TCRs.

Their target antigens are unknown. The time point: sample taken at primary tumor resection. Here the sequenced sample was lung tumor tissue, taken at surgery. These receptors were collected from a male donor with early-stage non-small cell lung cancer.

V usage is TRBV20-1 and J usage is TRBJ1-5; a possible D gene is TRBD1 (5 bases). CDR3 length: 16 amino acids. In germline, CDR1 is DFQATT, CDR2 SNEGSKA (reference sequence). V lost 3 bases and J 6 bases, leaving 21 bases between the germline ends. The CDR3 DNA reads as TGCAGTGCTAGTGGCGGGGAGGGGATAGAGGGTCAGCCCCAGCATTTT. This codes for CSASGGEGIEGQPQHF.

This clonotype was counted ten times or more. The chain joins TRBV6-2 or TRBV6-3 to TRBJ1-5; perhaps TRBD1 as D (5 bases). CDR1 MNHEY and CDR2 SVGEGT come from the germline V gene. The CDR3 is 15 amino acids. Trimming pared 7 bases from V and 2 bases from J, leaving 15 bases between. CDR3 sequence reads: CASTNWGGGNQPQHF. The CDR3 nucleotides read TGTGCCAGCACCAACTGGGGAGGGGGCAATCAGCCCCAGCATTTT.

Many counts were recorded for this clonotype. This rearrangement joins TRBV6-1 to TRBJ1-6, with TRBD1 identical over 8 bases. From germline, CDR1 is MNHNS and CDR2 SASEGT. CDR3 length: 16 residues. V shed 2 bases and J 8 bases; nucleotides not matched to a gene: 8. The CDR3 loop is CASSELRAGGDSPLHF. In DNA, the CDR3 is TGTGCCAGCAGTGAACTCAGGGCAGGGGGCGATTCACCCCTCCACTTT.